This T cell receptor beta chain is drawn from a study of blood T cell repertoires in COVID-19. Study details: Acute and convalescent COVID-19 samples came from the United States, Italy and Spain. In each case, the material was cDNA or gDNA derived from T cells, B-cell-depleted T cells, or PBMCs.

The germline V gene has CDR1 MGHRA and CDR2 YSYEKL. The length of the CDR3 is 18 residues. V gave up 1 base and J gave up 1 base; unmatched junction bases: 7. This clone was recorded only once. Method: immunoSEQ multiplex PCR; TCRdb's copy keeps in-frame clones and lacks some. Of roughly 260,000 clones in the sample, 85% to 90% were seen once. This clonotype was obtained from a woman aged 40 to 50 with acute or convalescent COVID-19. The chain recombines TRBV4-1 with TRBJ2-5, with 12 bases that match TRBD2. Sequencing used peripheral blood. The DNA of the CDR3 is TGCGCCAGCAGCCAAGGGACTAGCGGGGCACACGCCCAAGAGACCCAGTACTTC. It codes for CASSQGTSGAHAQETQYF.